A single T cell receptor beta chain is shown here with its context. Its matching antigen is unknown. The CDR3 runs to 12 residues. With 8 bases removed from V and 4 bases from J, the gap between germline ends came to 9 bases. Germline CDR1 is MNHNS and CDR2 is SASEGT. The data are from a study of cytomegalovirus exposure and HLA in healthy donors. Findings of the study overall: Reported performance of the classifier showed diagnosis of cytomegalovirus status with high specificity and sensitivity.

The method was immunoSEQ multiplex PCR; TCRdb's version includes in-frame clones alone and lacks a portion of them. The sample lists around 130,000 clones, about nine tenths seen once, with 3% to 4% in the top ten. Sequencing was done on a sample of PBMCs. The J gene is TRBJ1-3, the V gene TRBV6-1; D might be TRBD1 (5 bases). The sequence came from a man aged 25-40 years in good health and CMV-seronegative. CDR3 DNA: TGTGCCAGCCAGGGCTCAGGAAACACCATATATTTT. The encoded protein is CASQGSGNTIYF.